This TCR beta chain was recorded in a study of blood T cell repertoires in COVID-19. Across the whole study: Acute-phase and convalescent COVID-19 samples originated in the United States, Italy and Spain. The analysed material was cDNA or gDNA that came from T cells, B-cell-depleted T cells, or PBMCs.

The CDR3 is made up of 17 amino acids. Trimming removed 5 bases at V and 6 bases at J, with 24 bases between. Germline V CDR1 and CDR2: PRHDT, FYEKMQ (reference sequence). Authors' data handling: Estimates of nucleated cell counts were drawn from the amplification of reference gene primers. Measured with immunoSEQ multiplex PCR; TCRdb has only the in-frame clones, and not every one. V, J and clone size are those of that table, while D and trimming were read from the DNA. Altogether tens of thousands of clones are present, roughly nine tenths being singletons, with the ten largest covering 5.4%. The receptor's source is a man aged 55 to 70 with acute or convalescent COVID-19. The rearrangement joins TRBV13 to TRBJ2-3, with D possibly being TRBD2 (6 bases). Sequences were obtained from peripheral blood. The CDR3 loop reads CASSDIALTRALDTQYF. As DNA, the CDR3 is TGTGCCAGCAGCGACATAGCCCTGACTAGAGCTTTGGATACGCAGTATTTT.